This TCR beta chain is from a study of shared clonotypes between healthy human individuals. CDR1 is SGHTS, CDR2 YDEGEE, per germline. This CDR3 has 16 residues. V shed 4 bases and J 0 bases; nucleotides not matched to a gene: 3. Generated by immunoSEQ multiplex PCR, the TCRdb table keeps only in-frame clones and is missing some. The sample gives around 1,100,000 clones, around three quarters of which show up once; 0.85% to 1% is in the top ten. Specimen: memory CD4+ T cells from PBMCs. The subset here: CD45RA-negative fraction. The chain combines TRBV5-8 with TRBJ2-1; 11 nucleotides match TRBD2. This sequence originates from a young man in good health. Some clones in this sample may be carry-over from other donors' samples. CDR3 nucleotide sequence: TGTGCCAGCAGCGTCGGACTAGCGGGCTCCTACAATGAGCAGTTCTTC. Translated, it gives CASSVGLAGSYNEQFF.